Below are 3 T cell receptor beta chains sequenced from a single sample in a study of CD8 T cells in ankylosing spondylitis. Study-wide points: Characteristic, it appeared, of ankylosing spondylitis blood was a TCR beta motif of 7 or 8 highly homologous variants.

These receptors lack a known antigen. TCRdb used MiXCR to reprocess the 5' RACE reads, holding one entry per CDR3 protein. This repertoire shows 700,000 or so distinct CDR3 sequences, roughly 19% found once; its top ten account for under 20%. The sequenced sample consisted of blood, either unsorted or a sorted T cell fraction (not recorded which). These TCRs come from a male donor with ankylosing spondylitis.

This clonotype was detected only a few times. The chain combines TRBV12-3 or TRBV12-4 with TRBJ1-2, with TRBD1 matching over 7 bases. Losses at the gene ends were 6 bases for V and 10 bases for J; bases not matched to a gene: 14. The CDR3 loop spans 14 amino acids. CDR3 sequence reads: CASSMDRSLTFYTF. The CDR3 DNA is TGTGCCAGCAGCATGGACAGGAGCCTCACTTTCTACACCTTC.

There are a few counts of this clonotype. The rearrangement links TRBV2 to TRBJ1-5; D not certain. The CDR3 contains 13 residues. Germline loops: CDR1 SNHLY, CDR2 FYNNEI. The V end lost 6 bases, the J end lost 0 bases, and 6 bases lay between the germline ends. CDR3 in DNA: TGTGCCAGCAGACAGTATAGCAATCAGCCCCAGCATTTT. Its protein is CASRQYSNQPQHF.

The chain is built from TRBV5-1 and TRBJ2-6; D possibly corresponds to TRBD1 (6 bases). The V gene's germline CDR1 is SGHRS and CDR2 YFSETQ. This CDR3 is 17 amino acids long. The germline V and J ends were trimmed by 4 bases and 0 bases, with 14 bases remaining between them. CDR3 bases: TGCGCCAGCAGCAGGACAGACGAATACTCTGGGGCCAACGTCCTGACTTTC. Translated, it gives CASSRTDEYSGANVLTF.